The entry below describes one T cell receptor beta chain. Compared with germline, one end of the junction differs, possibly owing to a read error. The sample is drawn from a study of T cell changes during pregnancy in multiple sclerosis. Produced via immunoSEQ multiplex PCR; TCRdb's table is partial and in-frame only. The sample records approximately 130,000 clones, about 95% being singletons. The sample was peripheral blood, taken after pregnancy. The clonotype comes from a female donor with multiple sclerosis, enrolled in a pregnancy study.

CDR3 loop: CASRLGGRAYERYF. Here the CDR3 DNA reads TGTGCCAGCAGGTTAGGCGGGAGGGCCTACGAGCGGTACTTC. The chain uses TRBV28 and TRBJ2-7; TRBD2 matches at 9 bases. Looked up from germline, CDR1 is MDHEN and CDR2 is SYDVKM. CDR3 length: 14 amino acids.